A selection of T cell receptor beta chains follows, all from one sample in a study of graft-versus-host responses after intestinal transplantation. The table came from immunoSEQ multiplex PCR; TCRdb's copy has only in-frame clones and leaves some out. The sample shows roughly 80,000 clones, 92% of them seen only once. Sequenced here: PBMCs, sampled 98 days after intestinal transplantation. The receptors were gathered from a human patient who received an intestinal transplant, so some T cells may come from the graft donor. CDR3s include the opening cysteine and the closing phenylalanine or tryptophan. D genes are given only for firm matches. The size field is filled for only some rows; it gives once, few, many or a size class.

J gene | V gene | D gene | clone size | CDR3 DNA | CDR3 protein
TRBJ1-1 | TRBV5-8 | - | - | TGTGCCAGCAGCTCTCTGAGGAACACTGAAGCTTTCTTT | CASSSLRNTEAFF
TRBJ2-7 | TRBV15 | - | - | TGTGCCACCAGCAGTCCCGGGCTAGCTCCACCCTACGAGCAGTACTTC | CATSSPGLAPPYEQYF
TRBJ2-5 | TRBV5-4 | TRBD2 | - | TGTGCCAGCAGCTTGAGACTAGCGGGGGGGCAGGGGGAGACCCAGTACTTC | CASSLRLAGGQGETQYF
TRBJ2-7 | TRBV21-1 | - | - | TGTGCCAGCAGCACTCCTAGCGGGAGAAACGAGCAGTACTTC | CASSTPSGRNEQYF
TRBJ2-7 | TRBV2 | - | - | TGTGCCAGCAGCGGCGGGGCCTACGAGCAGTACTTC | CASSGGAYEQYF
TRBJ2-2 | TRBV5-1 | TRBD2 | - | TGCGCCAGCAGCCTCGGGACTAGCGCCACCGGGGAGCTGTTTTTT | CASSLGTSATGELFF
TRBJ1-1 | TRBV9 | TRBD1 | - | TGTGCCAGCAGCGTAGGGGTCGAACGGCAGGGGGCTTCTTTCTTT | CASSVGVERQGASFF
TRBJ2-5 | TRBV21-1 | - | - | TGTGCCAGCAGTAAGGGACAGCAAGAGACCCAGTACTTC | CASSKGQQETQYF
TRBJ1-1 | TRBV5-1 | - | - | TGCGCCAGCAGCTCTGGGTTCCCCAACACTGAAGCTTTCTTT | CASSSGFPNTEAFF
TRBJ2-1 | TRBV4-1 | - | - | TGCGCCAGCAGCCTGTCACTGCTGAGCTCCTACAATGAGCAGTTCTTC | CASSLSLLSSYNEQFF
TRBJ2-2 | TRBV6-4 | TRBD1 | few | TGTGCCAGCAGTGGACAGGGGGACACCGGGGAGCTGTTTTTT | CASSGQGDTGELFF
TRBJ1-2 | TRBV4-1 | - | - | TGCGCCAGCAGCCAAGATCAGCGGGATGGCTACACCTTC | CASSQDQRDGYTF
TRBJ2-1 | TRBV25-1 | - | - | TGTGCCAGCAGTGCATATTACAGGGTCGGGGAATCGGATGAGCAGTTCTTC | CASSAYYRVGESDEQFF